This T cell receptor (beta chain) derives from a study of vaccination effects on CD4 cells after COVID-19. The assay was immunoSEQ multiplex PCR, and TCRdb's table has in-frame clones only and misses some. This sample has 25,000 or so clones; 70% to 80% occur once, and the top ten carry 12%. Worth noting for this clone: The antigen remains unidentified.

Trimming removed 8 bases from V and 11 bases from J, with 16 bases in between. The CDR3 is made up of 12 amino acids. Germline CDR1 WNHNN, CDR2 SYGVQD (reference sequence). Whole-study results and caveats: Late post-vaccination, clones induced by infection and those induced by vaccine underwent marked clonal contraction. There was only 1 of 255 vaccine-induced clones in healthy vaccinees that cross-reacted with common cold coronaviruses.

Antigen-specific CD4+ T cells were expanded with viral peptide pools in the ViraFEST assay before sequencing. Culturing for 10 days preceded CD4+ T cell isolation. People in the vaccine group had not been infected with SARS-CoV-2 before, and their nucleocapsid antibodies were negative. Wells of two million PBMC each were grown with 9.5 to 10 IU/ml IL-2 and roughly 10 ug/ml peptides. IL-2 medium was substituted for half the medium on days 3 and 7. This chain connects TRBV10-1 to TRBJ2-1; possible D gene TRBD2, 5 bases. This clonotype originated in a human donor who received a COVID-19 vaccine. Here the sequenced sample was CD4+ T cells from PBMCs cultured with HCoV-OC43 spike peptides, taken before COVID-19 vaccination. The subset was: HCoV-OC43 spike overlapping peptide pool stimulation. CDR3 protein: CASGYWWTQQFF. The CDR3, as DNA: TGCGCCAGCGGGTATTGGTGGACTCAGCAGTTCTTC.